This paragraph covers one T cell receptor (beta chain) sequence. Its antigen is as yet unknown. Every donor was a healthy person donating bone marrow. This specimen belongs to a study of cytomegalovirus exposure and HLA in healthy donors. Researchers ran the PCR with 60 Vbeta and 13 Jbeta primers. Assay used: immunoSEQ multiplex PCR; TCRdb lists only in-frame clones, some missing. Its table records more than 100,000 clones. Germline CDR1 and CDR2: LNHDA and SQIVND (reference sequence). The V and J ends lost 1 base and 2 bases respectively, with 8 bases between them. This CDR3 has 14 residues. Study-level findings and limits: The classifier, whose performance was assessed in both the original and validation cohorts, reportedly diagnosed cytomegalovirus status with high specificity and sensitivity.

Sequencing was done on a sample of PBMCs. The receptor was isolated from a man aged 35 to 55 in good health and CMV-seronegative. The J gene is TRBJ1-1, the V gene TRBV19; D may be TRBD1 (5 bases). CDR3 bases: TGTGCCAGTAGTATAGGGGGGGTCAACACTGAAGCTTTCTTT. Protein sequence: CASSIGGVNTEAFF.